This record looks at one T cell receptor (beta chain) sequence and its context. Germline assignment: CDR1 MNHEY and CDR2 SVGEGT. V trimming: 6 bases; J trimming: 1 base; junction bases outside the gene matches: 9. The CDR3 is 15 amino acids. Original processing methods: It was from reference gene primer amplification that nucleated cell counts were estimated. Data came from immunoSEQ multiplex PCR; TCRdb stores just in-frame clones and leaves some out. The DNA gave D and trimming, while V, J and clone size come from that table. Of about 160,000 clones in the sample, less than 90% were seen once. These data belong to a study of blood T cell repertoires in COVID-19.

Sequenced: peripheral blood. The receptor was isolated from a woman in her seventies with acute or convalescent COVID-19. This chain connects TRBV6-2 or TRBV6-3 to TRBJ2-7, with 7 bases identical to TRBD2. CDR3 DNA sequence: TGTGCCAGCAGCGAAGGACTAGTACCGTCCTACGAGCAGTACTTC. Translating gives CASSEGLVPSYEQYF.